This T cell receptor (beta chain) was sequenced during a study of T cells in Graves' hyperthyroidism and ophthalmopathy. Amplified TCR beta CDR3 regions came from RNA transcripts. HTBI primers were employed in a first-round RT-PCR of the TCR CDR3. TCRdb re-analysed the multiplex PCR reads in MiXCR, keeping a single row per CDR3 protein. Found here are roughly 280,000 distinct CDR3 sequences, over 15% of them singletons; the top ten hold just over 55%. Germline trimming cut 0 bases from V and 5 bases from J; bases unmatched to any gene: 8. CDR3 length equals 17 residues. CDR1 and CDR2 (germline): DFQATT, SNEGSKA (reference sequence).

Sequencing used blood. The sequence was collected from an older woman with Graves' ophthalmopathy. The rearrangement uses TRBV20-1 and TRBJ2-1, with TRBD2 matching 12 bases. This chain's CDR3 is CSARDRLAGGPDNEQFF. In nucleotides, the CDR3 is TGCAGTGCTAGAGATCGCCTAGCGGGAGGGCCCGACAATGAGCAGTTCTTC.